This TCR beta chain was retrieved from a study of blood T cell repertoires in COVID-19 (dated by TCRdb to the early 2020s). Some background on the complete study: Samples from collaborators originated in the United States, Italy and Spain and spanned both the acute and convalescent phases of COVID-19. Samples were obtained from the ongoing ImmuneRACE study (first 160 participants) and from approximately 1,200 subjects provided by 6 global collaborators. Deeply sampled blood TCRbeta repertoires from subjects exposed to, actively infected with, or recovered from COVID-19 were included in the dataset. The repertoires were released in a freely available public database meant as a resource for research on the immune response to SARS-CoV-2. The material from the prospective study consisted of cDNA or gDNA derived from T cells, B-cell-depleted T cells, or PBMCs. Where available, HLA class I and class II types were taken from metadata supplied by the sample provider and were not determined by assay-based typing. A de-identified subject ID, COVID-19 status, age in years and sex were almost always included in the sample metadata. Study-wide findings and limitations: How much clinical and demographic metadata was included differed by source and by participant, and the metadata was provided uncurated.

TCRbeta CDR3 regions were amplified from genomic DNA by means of the immunoSEQ Assay, a bias-controlled multiplex PCR. The published analysis was carried out like this. Nucleated cell counts per sample were estimated from amplification of reference gene primers within the assay. To quantify the absolute abundance of each unique TCRbeta CDR3 rearrangement, sequence reads were collapsed and filtered. For each sample, productive Simpson clonality was calculated as the square root of Simpson's diversity index across productive rearrangements. TCRdb took over this immuneACCESS table, retaining in-frame rearrangements with V and J assigned. Such tables are incomplete; in checked studies, under half of the missing clones stem from an unresolved V gene, and the remainder is unexplained. V, J and clone size are taken as reported in that table, and D and trimming were inferred from the DNA itself. This sample comprises hundreds of thousands of clones, roughly 89% of them detected only once. Approximately 0.9% of the sample belongs to the ten largest clones.

One collaborating source in Seattle enrolled patients while the patients were actively infected and followed the patients over time throughout the course of disease. Whole blood was collected in K2EDTA tubes by collaborating institutions according to the institutions' own protocols. For TCRbeta analysis, collaborators shipped samples in one of three forms: frozen whole blood, isolated PBMCs, or DNA extracted from either of those sample types. The CDR3 holds 13 amino acids from the cysteine to the phenylalanine. Just the 39-base CDR3 DNA is kept, in frame starting at base 1. Relative to germline, V is missing 6 bases and J is missing 5 bases, with 6 bases of the junction outside any gene match. In the germline V gene, CDR1 corresponds to SGHTA and CDR2 to FQGNSA. As regards this clone: It lacks a known antigen. Base-call qualities are not available, and no considerably larger clone is one nucleotide away.

The V and J segments used are TRBV7-2 and TRBJ2-5; the junction holds 7 bases that match TRBD2. The sequence was collected from a man aged 18 to 30 with COVID-19, enrolled during active disease. Sequencing was done on a sample of peripheral blood. The DNA sequence is as follows: TGTGCCAGCAGTTGGCGGGAGTTCGAGACCCAGTACTTC. This gives the protein CASSWREFETQYF.